The next 27 T cell receptor beta chains were all read from a single sample in a study of human T cells and chemical hapten exposure. Someone pulled total RNA out of unfractionated whole blood. For the library, individual cDNA molecules each received unique molecular identifiers. TCRdb reprocessed the reads with MiXCR, giving one entry per CDR3 protein. The sample holds 120,000 or so distinct CDR3 sequences; 8.5% to 9% are singletons and the top ten take 1.3% to 1.5%. Material: whole blood. These receptor sequences come from a human donor in good health. Some clones in this sample may be carry-over from other donors' samples.

This clonotype was counted at least ten times. The V call is TRBV6-4, the J call TRBJ2-1; 11 bases match TRBD1. In germline, CDR1 is MRHNA, CDR2 SNTAGT. This CDR3 has 15 amino acids. J gave up 8 bases and V 3 bases, and 6 bases lay outside the gene matches. The CDR3 DNA follows: TGTGCCAGCAGTGAGTCTGAGGACAGGGGGCATGAGCAGTTCTTC. Translating it yields CASSESEDRGHEQFF.

This clonotype was observed a handful of times. This rearrangement joins TRBV9 to TRBJ2-1; 10 nucleotides agree with TRBD2. This CDR3 is built from 17 residues. Trimming cost V 2 bases and J 7 bases; bases outside gene matches: 12. Germline-derived CDR1 and CDR2 are SGDLS and YYNGEE. The CDR3 sequence: CASSVNHIAGGQNEQFF. CDR3 nucleotides: TGTGCCAGCAGCGTCAATCACATAGCGGGGGGTCAGAATGAGCAGTTCTTC.

The chain couples TRBV7-9 to TRBJ1-1, with 8 bases lining up with TRBD1. The germline gives CDR1 SEHNR, CDR2 FQNEAQ (reference sequence). The ends lost 5 bases at V and 4 bases at J; junction bases unmatched: 12. The CDR3 has 16 amino acids. DNA of the CDR3: TGTGCCAGCAGCGTGTGGGGAGACAGGGGAAGCACTGAAGCTTTCTTT. Residues: CASSVWGDRGSTEAFF. Combining the CDR3 with reference TRBV7-9 and TRBJ1-1 gives the whole variable domain DTGVSQNPRHKITKRGQNVTFRCDPISEHNRLYWYRQTLGQGPEFLTYFQNEAQLEKSRLLSDRFSAERPKGSFSTLEIQRTEQGDSAMYLCASSVWGDRGSTEAFFGQGTRLTVV.

The table lists this clonotype with a few counts. The chain is built from TRBV27 and TRBJ2-7; 10 bases fit TRBD1. The CDR3 totals 14 residues. Germline CDR1 reads MNHEY; CDR2 reads SMNVEV (reference sequence). The trim removed 3 bases at V and 7 bases at J, leaving 6 bases unmatched. The CDR3 DNA is TGTGCCAGCAGTTTGACAGGGGGCGGGGGGGAGCAGTACTTC. Translated: CASSLTGGGGEQYF.

This clonotype was seen more than once but under ten times. The chain recombines TRBV5-1 with TRBJ2-5; D is uncertain. The CDR3 has 14 residues. V lost 1 base and J lost 5, with 12 bases in between. In germline, CDR1 is SGHRS, CDR2 YFSETQ. The CDR3 DNA follows: TGCGCCAGCAGCTTGACAACGGGTCGGGAGACCCAGTACTTC. This codes for CASSLTTGRETQYF.

The chain carries TRBV7-3 and TRBJ2-2, with unresolved D. The CDR3 is made up of 14 amino acids. The germline V gene encodes CDR1 SGHTA and CDR2 FQGTGA. Trimming removed 5 bases at V and 6 bases at J, with 13 bases between. Written as DNA, the CDR3 is TGTGCCAGCAGCCCCCGTTTTCCTGCCGGGGAGCTGTTTTTT. Encoded protein: CASSPRFPAGELFF. Full variable domain (remainder filled in from reference TRBV7-3 and TRBJ2-2): GAGVSQTPSNKVTEKGKYVELRCDPISGHTALYWYRQSLGQGPEFLIYFQGTGAADDSGLPNDRFFAVRPEGSVSTLKIQRTERGDSAVYLCASSPRFPAGELFFGEGSRLTVL.

In its sample, this clonotype was seen many times. The chain employs TRBV4-2 and TRBJ1-6, with D possibly TRBD1 on 5 matching bases. Germline loops: CDR1 LGHNA, CDR2 YNFKEQ. V gave up 0 bases and J gave up 9 bases, with 24 bases separating them. The CDR3 is made up of 19 amino acids. In nucleotides, the CDR3 is TGTGCCAGCAGCCAAGATGGCCAGGGAAGGAGGGAAATGGGTTCACCCCTCCACTTT. Translated, it gives CASSQDGQGRREMGSPLHF.

In its sample, this clonotype was seen a few times. The genes are TRBV7-2 and TRBJ1-2; 7 nucleotides agree with TRBD1. Germline assignment: CDR1 SGHTA and CDR2 FQGNSA. The length of the CDR3 is 17 residues. Losses at the gene ends were 3 bases for V and 11 bases for J; bases not matched to a gene: 21. Here the CDR3 DNA reads TGTGCCAGCAGCTTCCATCAGCGCGGGACAGTGCATGTTGTGTACACCTTC. Amino acid sequence: CASSFHQRGTVHVVYTF. The whole variable domain, remainder taken from reference TRBV7-2 and TRBJ1-2, is GAGVSQSPSNKVTEKGKDVELRCDPISGHTALYWYRQSLGQGLEFLIYFQGNSAPDKSGLPSDRFSAERTGGSVSTLTIQRTQQEDSAVYLCASSFHQRGTVHVVYTFGSGTRLTVV.

This clonotype was counted only a few times. This chain's CDR3 is CASSLGGPIDTGELFF. The DNA of the CDR3 is TGTGCCAGCAGCTTAGGAGGGCCTATAGACACCGGGGAGCTGTTTTTT. The chain is built from TRBV7-7 and TRBJ2-2; D is possibly TRBD2 (5 bases). The V end lost 1 base, the J end lost 3 bases, and 12 bases lay between the germline ends. The CDR3 is made up of 16 amino acids. Per the germline V gene, CDR1 is SSHAT and CDR2 is FNYEAQ (reference sequence).

There are a few counts of this clonotype. V and J are TRBV7-6 and TRBJ1-1; D is uncertain. The ends were cut back, 5 bases at V and 0 bases at J, with 16 bases in the middle. The CDR3 spans 16 residues. From germline, CDR1 is SGHVS and CDR2 FNYEAQ. CDR3 sequence (DNA): TGTGCCAGCAGCCCTTACTCGCAGACCATGAACACTGAAGCTTTCTTT. Translating gives CASSPYSQTMNTEAFF.

The chain is built from TRBV12-3 or TRBV12-4 and TRBJ1-2, with a tentative D call TRBD1 (5 bases). Trimming left V 0 bases short and J 0 bases short, with 11 bases between. The length of the CDR3 is 16 residues. The CDR3 sequence is CASSLALRGANYGYTF. In nucleotides, the CDR3 is TGTGCCAGCAGTTTAGCGCTAAGGGGTGCTAACTATGGCTACACCTTC.

This chain joins TRBV7-9 and TRBJ2-7; 7 nucleotides agree with TRBD1. The length of the CDR3 is 16 residues. From germline, CDR1 is SEHNR and CDR2 FQNEAQ (reference sequence). Trimming cost V 6 bases and J 2 bases; bases outside gene matches: 13. CDR3 residues: CASSRNTGVTPYEQYF. The CDR3 DNA reads as TGTGCCAGCAGTCGAAATACAGGGGTTACCCCCTACGAGCAGTACTTC.

This clonotype was detected a few times. The chain couples TRBV27 to TRBJ2-7, with D tentatively TRBD2 (6 bases). Trimming pared 2 bases from V and 7 bases from J, leaving 18 bases between. The germline V gene encodes CDR1 MNHEY and CDR2 SMNVEV (reference sequence). The CDR3 contains 15 residues. The CDR3 reads CASSLEGLGWGEQYF. The CDR3 bases are TGTGCCAGCAGTTTAGAGGGACTCGGCTGGGGGGAGCAGTACTTC.

The gene calls are TRBV5-1 and TRBJ2-1; 10 positions match TRBD2. V shed 0 bases, J shed 0 bases, and the junction held 6 bases outside the gene matches. The CDR3 contains 18 residues. Germline CDR1 and CDR2: SGHRS and YFSETQ. The CDR3 sequence: CASSLVVAGGTSYNEQFF. The DNA of the CDR3 is TGCGCCAGCAGCTTGGTAGTAGCGGGAGGTACCTCCTACAATGAGCAGTTCTTC. The variable domain in full, with the rest retrieved from reference TRBV5-1 and TRBJ2-1, is KAGVTQTPRYLIKTRGQQVTLSCSPISGHRSVSWYQQTPGQGLQFLFEYFSETQRNKGNFPGRFSGRQFSNSRSEMNVSTLELGDSALYLCASSLVVAGGTSYNEQFFGPGTRLTVL.

The genes are TRBV29-1 and TRBJ2-7; 10 bases are a match to TRBD2. Per germline, CDR1 SQVTM and CDR2 ANQGSEA. The ends lost 6 bases at V and 1 base at J; junction bases unmatched: 3. The CDR3 has 13 residues. The chain's CDR3 is CSVALAGSYEQYF. CDR3 bases: TGCAGCGTGGCACTAGCGGGGTCCTACGAGCAGTACTTC.

This clonotype was observed at least ten times. V is TRBV24-1 and J is TRBJ2-1; TRBD2 matches at 11 bases. CDR1 is KGHDR and CDR2 is SFDVKD in the germline V gene. The CDR3 extends over 15 amino acids. After removal of 7 bases from V and 5 bases from J, the junction contained 6 bases not matched to a gene. The CDR3 coding sequence is TGTGCCACCAGCCCCGGACTAGCGGGTCACAATGAGCAGTTCTTC. Protein product: CATSPGLAGHNEQFF.

Many counts were recorded for this clonotype. The chain employs TRBV14 and TRBJ2-3; weak D call: TRBD2 (5 bases). The CDR3 is made up of 16 amino acids. Trimming took off 1 base at V and 2 bases at J, with 13 bases between the two ends. Germline loops: CDR1 SGHDN, CDR2 FVKESK. The CDR3 nucleotides read TGTGCCAGCAGCCAAGGGGGAGTGGGCTTCACAGATACGCAGTATTTT. Residues: CASSQGGVGFTDTQYF.

This clonotype was recorded a few times. The chain links TRBV29-1 to TRBJ1-5; D uncertain. Trimming pared 4 bases from V and 5 bases from J, leaving 9 bases between. CDR3 length equals 12 residues. CDR1 is SQVTM and CDR2 is ANQGSEA in the germline V gene. CDR3 region: CSVGDLDQPQHF. For the CDR3, the DNA is TGCAGCGTTGGGGATTTGGATCAGCCCCAGCATTTT.

The rearrangement joins TRBV20-1 to TRBJ2-2, with 7 bases matching TRBD2. The V and J ends lost 3 bases and 0 bases, in that order; junction bases with no gene match: 1. Germline V CDR1 and CDR2: DFQATT, SNEGSKA (reference sequence). This CDR3 has 14 residues. CDR3 amino acids: CSASRGANTGELFF. The DNA for the CDR3 is TGCAGTGCTAGCCGGGGGGCGAACACCGGGGAGCTGTTTTTT.

This clonotype was observed a few times. The CDR3 nucleotides read TGCGCCAGCAGCCAAGATGGACATACGCAGTATTTT. It encodes CASSQDGHTQYF. The V and J genes are TRBV4-1 and TRBJ2-3; D ambiguous. Germline V gene lookup returns CDR1 MGHRA and CDR2 YSYEKL. V lost 0 bases, J lost 7 bases, and 5 bases lay in between. The CDR3 totals 12 residues.

This chain connects TRBV27 to TRBJ1-5; D is uncertain. V dropped 5 bases and J dropped 0 bases, with 11 bases sitting between them. The CDR3 runs 15 residues. Germline-derived CDR1 and CDR2 are MNHEY and SMNVEV (reference sequence). CDR3 region: CASSARINSNQPQHF. CDR3 in DNA: TGTGCCAGCAGTGCCCGGATAAATAGCAATCAGCCCCAGCATTTT.

This clonotype was picked up many times. The rearrangement joins TRBV27 to TRBJ2-7; possible D gene TRBD2, 5 bases. Deletions cut 5 bases from V and 2 bases from J, with 10 bases between. CDR3 length: 13 residues. Germline V gives CDR1 MNHEY, CDR2 SMNVEV (reference sequence). CDR3 sequence: CASSLSGAYEQYF. CDR3 in DNA: TGTGCCAGCAGTCTCTCCGGGGCCTACGAGCAGTACTTC.

Many counts were recorded for this clonotype. This chain links TRBV20-1 with TRBJ2-7, with D hard to call. Germline V gene sequence: CDR1 DFQATT, CDR2 SNEGSKA (reference sequence). V was shortened by 3 bases and J by 0 bases, with 6 bases between the two germline ends. The CDR3 covers 12 residues. For the CDR3, the DNA is TGCAGTGCTAGCGGAAGCTCCTACGAGCAGTACTTC. This codes for CSASGSSYEQYF.

This rearrangement joins TRBV5-1 to TRBJ2-3; TRBD2 aligns across 7 bases. The length of the CDR3 is 14 residues. From germline, CDR1 is SGHRS and CDR2 YFSETQ. V was clipped by 5 bases and J by 4 bases; unmatched bases: 7. CDR3 amino acids: CASRPIGGSDTQYF. DNA of the CDR3: TGCGCCAGCAGGCCCATCGGGGGGTCAGATACGCAGTATTTT.

This clonotype appeared many times. The chain combines TRBV29-1 with TRBJ1-1; D is uncertain. This CDR3 has 11 residues. Germline CDR1 is SQVTM and CDR2 is ANQGSEA. The ends were cut back, 4 bases at V and 1 base at J, with 4 bases in the middle. The CDR3 nucleotides read TGCAGCGTTGCGCAGAACACTGAAGCTTTCTTT. This encodes CSVAQNTEAFF.

This clonotype was counted a few times. The chain is built from TRBV6-2 or TRBV6-3 and TRBJ2-3; D call uncertain. The CDR3 spans 14 residues. The V gene's germline CDR1 is MNHEY and CDR2 SVGEGT. Trimming removed 2 bases at V and 1 base at J, with 7 bases between. CDR3 bases: TGTGCCAGCAGTTACGGTCTCCGCACAGATACGCAGTATTTT. This gives the protein CASSYGLRTDTQYF.

V is TRBV12-3 or TRBV12-4 and J is TRBJ2-7; 9 bases are a match to TRBD2. CDR3 length: 17 amino acids. The junction had 17 bases not matched to a gene; V was cut back by 5 bases and J by 6 bases. The CDR3 DNA reads as TGTGCCAGCAGTCCTTTACCTCCGGGACTAGCTTTTCTCGAGCAGTACTTC. Its protein is CASSPLPPGLAFLEQYF.